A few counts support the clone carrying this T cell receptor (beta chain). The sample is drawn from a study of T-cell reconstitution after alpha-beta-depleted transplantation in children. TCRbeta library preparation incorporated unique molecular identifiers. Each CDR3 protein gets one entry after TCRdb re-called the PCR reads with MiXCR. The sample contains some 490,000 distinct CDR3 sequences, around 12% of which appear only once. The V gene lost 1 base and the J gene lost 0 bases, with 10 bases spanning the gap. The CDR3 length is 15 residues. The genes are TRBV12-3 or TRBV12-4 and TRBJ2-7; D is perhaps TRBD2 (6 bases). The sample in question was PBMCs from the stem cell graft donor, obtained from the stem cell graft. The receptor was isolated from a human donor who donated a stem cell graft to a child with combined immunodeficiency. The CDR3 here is CASSLVGRSSYEQYF. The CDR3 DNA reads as TGTGCCAGCAGTTTAGTAGGGAGGAGCTCCTACGAGCAGTACTTC.